The 22 T cell receptor beta chains listed next were all sequenced from one sample in a study of T cell responses to AZD1222 COVID-19 vaccine. Method: immunoSEQ multiplex PCR; TCRdb's copy keeps in-frame clones and lacks some. The sample includes about 170,000 clones, over 85% of them seen just once. The starting material was peripheral blood, obtained on day 0 of AZD1222 vaccination. The receptors were sampled from an adult in good health.

Only one count was recorded for this clone. The chain recombines TRBV7-8 with TRBJ1-5; D gene unclear. The germline CDR1 and CDR2 sequences are SGHVS and FQNEAQ. This CDR3 has 12 residues. The germline V and J ends were trimmed by 1 base and 7 bases, with 5 bases remaining between them. The CDR3, as DNA: TGTGCCAGCAGCTTAGGGGAGCAGCCCCAGCATTTT. Protein sequence: CASSLGEQPQHF.

The J gene is TRBJ1-1, the V gene TRBV28; D possibly corresponds to TRBD1 (6 bases). CDR1 MDHEN and CDR2 SYDVKM come from the germline V gene. V lost 3 bases to trimming and J lost 1 base, with 15 bases between them. The CDR3 is made up of 16 amino acids. In DNA form, the CDR3 reads TGTGCCAGCAGTTTGATCCCAGGGGTGGGGAACACTGAAGCTTTCTTT. This codes for CASSLIPGVGNTEAFF.

The V call is TRBV3-1 (or the pseudogene TRBV3-2), the J call TRBJ1-2; D remains unclear. From germline, CDR1 is LGHDT and CDR2 YNNKEL (reference sequence). The CDR3 is 11 residues long. The V end lost 4 bases, the J end lost 5 bases, and 5 bases lay between the germline ends. CDR3 sequence: CASSRQYGYTF. The CDR3 DNA is TGTGCCAGCAGCCGGCAGTATGGCTACACCTTC.

This chain connects TRBV5-1 to TRBJ1-2, with D perhaps TRBD1 (5 bases). CDR1 and CDR2 (germline): SGHRS, YFSETQ. The CDR3 covers 13 residues. Trimming removed 0 bases from V and 9 bases from J, with 12 bases in between. The CDR3 here is CASSLEQGVSYTF. CDR3 nucleotide sequence: TGCGCCAGCAGCTTGGAACAAGGGGTGAGCTACACCTTC.

The genes are TRBV20-1 and TRBJ2-5, with D tentatively TRBD1 (6 bases). CDR1 is DFQATT and CDR2 is SNEGSKA in the germline V gene (reference sequence). V was shortened by 6 bases and J by 5 bases, with 10 bases between the two germline ends. The CDR3 consists of 11 residues. CDR3 DNA: TGCAGTGCCACCAGGGGCGAGACCCAGTACTTC. Protein sequence: CSATRGETQYF.

The chain links TRBV5-1 to TRBJ1-3; 7 nucleotides align to TRBD1. Germline trimming cut 4 bases from V and 3 bases from J; bases unmatched to any gene: 10. The germline gives CDR1 SGHRS, CDR2 YFSETQ. The CDR3 has 16 amino acids. CDR3 amino acids: CASSPGPDRVGNTIYF. CDR3 bases: TGCGCCAGCAGCCCCGGACCAGACAGGGTTGGAAACACCATATATTTT.

V is TRBV7-8 and J is TRBJ2-7; D remains ambiguous. V dropped 5 bases and J dropped 3 bases, with 14 bases sitting between them. Per germline, CDR1 SGHVS and CDR2 FQNEAQ. This CDR3 spans 14 amino acids. The CDR3 sequence: CASSPIAAFYEQYF. The CDR3 region has the DNA TGTGCCAGCAGCCCCATCGCCGCCTTCTACGAGCAGTACTTC.

The V and J genes are TRBV5-1 and TRBJ1-3; D is unclear. This CDR3 region has 15 residues. CDR1 is SGHRS and CDR2 is YFSETQ in the germline V gene. Trimming took off 0 bases at V and 3 bases at J, with 10 bases between the two ends. The CDR3 loop reads CASSLAGSVGNTIYF. The DNA of the CDR3 is TGCGCCAGCAGCTTGGCCGGGTCCGTTGGAAACACCATATATTTT.

The chain combines TRBV19 with TRBJ2-6; D may be TRBD2 (7 bases). Trimming shortened V by 7 bases and J by 4 bases, and 14 bases separated the two germline ends. From germline, CDR1 is LNHDA and CDR2 SQIVND (reference sequence). CDR3 length: 15 amino acids. In DNA form, the CDR3 reads TGTGCCAGTACCCTGGCGGGGGCCGGGGCCAACGTCCTGACTTTC. Translated: CASTLAGAGANVLTF.

This chain joins TRBV5-1 and TRBJ2-3; perhaps TRBD1 as D (6 bases). V was cut by 4 bases and J by 2 bases, with 17 bases left in between. From germline, CDR1 is SGHRS and CDR2 YFSETQ. The CDR3 loop spans 16 amino acids. CDR3 DNA sequence: TGCGCCAGCAGCCCCCCCACAGGGTTCGCCACAGATACGCAGTATTTT. Amino acids: CASSPPTGFATDTQYF.

V is TRBV27 and J is TRBJ1-2; perhaps TRBD1 as D (5 bases). Germline CDR1 and CDR2: MNHEY and SMNVEV (reference sequence). V shed 6 bases and J shed 0 bases, with 8 bases lying between them. This CDR3 has 13 residues. The chain's CDR3 is CASRDTTNYGYTF. DNA for the CDR3: TGTGCCAGCAGGGACACCACTAACTATGGCTACACCTTC.

For the CDR3, the DNA is TGCGCCAGCAGCCAACCTGGGGGCAGTGGGGCCAACGTCCTGACTTTC. Translation: CASSQPGGSGANVLTF. V is TRBV4-1 and J is TRBJ2-6; D is possibly TRBD1 (6 bases). V was cut by 2 bases and J by 3 bases, with 11 bases left in between. The CDR3 consists of 16 residues. Germline CDR1 MGHRA, CDR2 YSYEKL.

The chain is built from TRBV7-2 and TRBJ2-2; TRBD2 aligns across 9 bases. The CDR3 is made up of 17 amino acids. The germline gives CDR1 SGHTA, CDR2 FQGNSA. V was clipped by 5 bases and J by 6 bases; unmatched bases: 13. CDR3 nucleotides: TGTGCCAGCAGCCTGGGGGTGCTAGCGGGATTATCCGGGGAGCTGTTTTTT. It encodes CASSLGVLAGLSGELFF.

Only one count was recorded for this clone. The J gene is TRBJ1-2, the V gene TRBV7-9; a possible D gene is TRBD1 (6 bases). The CDR3 spans 13 residues. The germline V gene has CDR1 SEHNR and CDR2 FQNEAQ (reference sequence). With 5 bases removed from V and 4 bases from J, the gap between germline ends came to 11 bases. The CDR3 nucleotides read TGTGCCAGCAGCCCCCGGACAGCCTATGGCTACACCTTC. Its translation: CASSPRTAYGYTF.

The rearrangement joins TRBV3-1 (or the pseudogene TRBV3-2) to TRBJ2-1, with no clear D. The CDR3 consists of 15 residues. Trimming took 0 bases from V and 2 from J, leaving 8 bases between them. CDR1 is LGHDT, CDR2 YNNKEL, per germline (reference sequence). The CDR3 coding sequence is TGTGCCAGCAGCCAAGATCTAGGACCCTACAATGAGCAGTTCTTC. This sequence encodes CASSQDLGPYNEQFF.

This chain connects TRBV7-9 to TRBJ1-2; 9 bases agree with TRBD1. CDR1 and CDR2 from the germline V gene are SEHNR and FQNEAQ (reference sequence). Trimming cost V 6 bases and J 2 bases; bases outside gene matches: 7. The CDR3 has 15 amino acids. CDR3 protein: CASRETGGSNYGYTF. CDR3 sequence (DNA): TGTGCCAGCAGAGAGACAGGGGGAAGCAACTATGGCTACACCTTC.

The chain carries TRBV29-1 and TRBJ1-2; no clear D gene. The ends were cut back, 4 bases at V and 4 bases at J, with 7 bases in the middle. The CDR3 runs 11 residues. CDR1 and CDR2 (germline): SQVTM, ANQGSEA. The CDR3: CSVGHFYGYTF. The DNA of the CDR3 is TGCAGCGTTGGACATTTCTATGGCTACACCTTC.

About this clone: This sample also contains other DNA sequences that code for the same CDR3. The rearrangement links TRBV3-1 (or the pseudogene TRBV3-2) to TRBJ2-3, with D possibly matching TRBD1 (6 bases). V lost 4 bases and J lost 6, with 8 bases in between. The germline CDR1 and CDR2 sequences are LGHDT and YNNKEL (reference sequence). The CDR3 loop spans 12 amino acids. The CDR3 loop reads CASSPRGDTQYF. CDR3 nucleotides: TGTGCCAGCAGCCCAAGGGGGGATACGCAGTATTTT.

The chain has TRBV6-8 and TRBJ1-1; D unresolved. CDR1 and CDR2 from the germline V gene are MNHGY and SAAAGT. The CDR3 covers 13 residues. The V end lost 10 bases, the J end lost 8 bases, and 20 bases lay between the germline ends. CDR3 loop: CATPYEKTAEAFF. The CDR3 coding sequence is TGTGCCACCCCTTACGAAAAAACAGCCGAAGCTTTCTTT.

J is TRBJ1-2 and V is TRBV6-5; D ambiguous. The CDR3 is made up of 14 amino acids. CDR1 is MNHEY, CDR2 SVGAGI, per germline. Trimming stripped 0 bases from V and 2 bases from J, with 7 bases between. The CDR3 protein is CASSYSFGNYGYTF. The CDR3 DNA is TGTGCCAGCAGTTACTCGTTTGGAAACTATGGCTACACCTTC.

The gene calls are TRBV28 and TRBJ2-7; D unresolved. CDR3 length: 12 amino acids. The germline V gene has CDR1 MDHEN and CDR2 SYDVKM. The V end was cut by 6 bases, the J end by 2 bases, with 8 bases between. CDR3 amino acids: CASRPYTYEQYF. The CDR3 nucleotides are TGTGCCAGCAGGCCTTACACCTACGAGCAGTACTTC.

J is TRBJ1-2 and V is TRBV28, with 7 bases matching TRBD1. The V gene's germline CDR1 is MDHEN and CDR2 SYDVKM. This CDR3 spans 18 amino acids. V was clipped by 7 bases and J by 2 bases; unmatched bases: 19. CDR3 nucleotide sequence: TGTGCCAGCACCTGGGGGTCCCCGTCGGCGGACAGGAACTATGGCTACACCTTC. Translated, it gives CASTWGSPSADRNYGYTF.